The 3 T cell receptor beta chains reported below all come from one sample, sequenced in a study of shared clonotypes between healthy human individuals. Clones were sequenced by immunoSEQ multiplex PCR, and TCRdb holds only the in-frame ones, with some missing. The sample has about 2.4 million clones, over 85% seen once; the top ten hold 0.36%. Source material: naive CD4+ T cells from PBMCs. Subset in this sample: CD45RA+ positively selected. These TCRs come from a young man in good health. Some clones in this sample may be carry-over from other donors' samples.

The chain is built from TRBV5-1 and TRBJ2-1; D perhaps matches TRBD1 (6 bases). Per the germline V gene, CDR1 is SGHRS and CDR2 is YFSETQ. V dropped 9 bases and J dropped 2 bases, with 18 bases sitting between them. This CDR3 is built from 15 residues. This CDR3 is CATCNEGEAYNEQFF. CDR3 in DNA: TGCGCCACCTGTAACGAGGGGGAAGCCTACAATGAGCAGTTCTTC.

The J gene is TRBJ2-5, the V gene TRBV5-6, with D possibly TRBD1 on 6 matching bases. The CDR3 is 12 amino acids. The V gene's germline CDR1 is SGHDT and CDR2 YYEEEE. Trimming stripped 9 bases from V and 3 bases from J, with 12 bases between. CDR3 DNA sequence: TGTGCCACAGGGGTTCGTGAAGAGACCCAGTACTTC. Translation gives CATGVREETQYF. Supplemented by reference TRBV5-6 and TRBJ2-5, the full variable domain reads DAGVTQSPTHLIKTRGQQVTLRCSPKSGHDTVSWYQQALGQGPQFIFQYYEEEERQRGNFPDRFSGHQFPNYSSELNVNALLLGDSALYLCATGVREETQYFGPGTRLLVL.

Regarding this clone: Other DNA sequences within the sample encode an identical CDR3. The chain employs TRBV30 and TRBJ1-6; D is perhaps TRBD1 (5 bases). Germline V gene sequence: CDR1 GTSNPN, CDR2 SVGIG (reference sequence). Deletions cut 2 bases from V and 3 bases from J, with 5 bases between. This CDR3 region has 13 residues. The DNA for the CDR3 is TGTGCCTGGAGTACAGGCTATAATTCACCCCTCCACTTT. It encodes CAWSTGYNSPLHF.